Below are 9 T cell receptor beta chains sequenced from a single sample in a study of Graves' ophthalmopathy and Graves' hyperthyroidism. The study amplified TCR beta CDR3 regions using RNA transcripts. The first round was an RT-PCR with HTBI primers, and the second round was a multiplex PCR. TCRdb fed the multiplex PCR reads into MiXCR, producing one record per CDR3 protein. The table lists 400,000 to 450,000 distinct CDR3 sequences, around a fifth of them singletons. Specimen: peripheral blood. The receptors were sampled from a young woman with stable Graves' hyperthyroidism.

Ten or more counts support this clonotype. The chain links TRBV6-2 or TRBV6-3 to TRBJ2-7; the match to TRBD2 covers 7 bases. Germline V gene sequence: CDR1 MNHEY, CDR2 SVGEGT. This CDR3 is 13 amino acids long. V shed 4 bases, J shed 9 bases, and the junction held 9 bases outside the gene matches. Written as DNA, the CDR3 is TGTGCCAGCAGTTCGACTAGCCTGGGGGGGCAGTACTTC. Residues: CASSSTSLGGQYF.

This clonotype was picked up many times. This sequence joins TRBV6-2 or TRBV6-3 and TRBJ2-7, with 12 positions matching TRBD2. The CDR3 sequence is 17 residues long. Germline-derived CDR1 and CDR2 are MNHEY and SVGEGT. Trimming at V came to 4 bases and at J to 0 bases, leaving 7 bases not matched to a gene. The CDR3 DNA is TGTGCCAGCAGTTCCGGGACTAGCGGGTCGAGCTCCTACGAGCAGTACTTC. Protein: CASSSGTSGSSSYEQYF.

The chain couples TRBV28 to TRBJ1-6, with 9 bases matching TRBD1. The V and J ends lost 7 bases and 10 bases, in that order; junction bases with no gene match: 8. Germline loops: CDR1 MDHEN, CDR2 SYDVKM. This CDR3 has 14 amino acids. Here the CDR3 DNA reads TGTGCCAGCACCTCGGGACAGGGCTTCTCACCCCTCCACTTT. Translating it yields CASTSGQGFSPLHF.

V is TRBV6-1 and J is TRBJ2-7, with D unclear. The CDR3 spans 11 residues. The ends were cut back, 7 bases at V and 5 bases at J, with 9 bases in the middle. Germline CDR1 and CDR2: MNHNS and SASEGT. This CDR3 reads CASTRYDEQYF. The CDR3 DNA reads TGTGCCAGCACCCGATATGACGAGCAGTACTTC.

The rearrangement uses TRBV5-1 and TRBJ2-7, with D possibly being TRBD2 (5 bases). V gave up 0 bases and J gave up 6 bases, with 7 bases separating them. Per germline, CDR1 SGHRS and CDR2 YFSETQ. The CDR3 consists of 12 residues. The CDR3 region is CASSLEEAEQYF. DNA of the CDR3: TGCGCCAGCAGCTTGGAGGAGGCCGAGCAGTACTTC.

This clonotype was counted many times. The J gene is TRBJ1-6, the V gene TRBV12-3 or TRBV12-4; D might be TRBD1 (5 bases). CDR3 length: 13 residues. V gave up 5 bases and J gave up 7 bases, with 9 bases separating them. The CDR3 DNA reads as TGTGCCAGCAGTCGGGGGGTAAATTCACCCCTCCACTTT. Encoded protein: CASSRGVNSPLHF.

This clonotype was seen ten or more times. The chain recombines TRBV20-1 with TRBJ2-5; maybe TRBD1 (6 bases). CDR1 and CDR2 from the germline V gene are DFQATT and SNEGSKA (reference sequence). The CDR3 runs to 15 residues. Trimming stripped 0 bases from V and 5 bases from J, with 16 bases between. CDR3 coding DNA: TGCAGTGCTAGAGATCAAGCAGGGGCAAGGGAGACCCAGTACTTC. It yields the protein CSARDQAGARETQYF.

Many counts were recorded for this clonotype. This sequence joins TRBV6-2 or TRBV6-3 and TRBJ1-1; D is perhaps TRBD1 (5 bases). This CDR3 has 15 residues. The germline V gene has CDR1 MNHEY and CDR2 SVGEGT. Trimming took off 5 bases at V and 4 bases at J, with 17 bases between the two ends. The chain's CDR3 is CASSSEEWGGTEAFF. CDR3 DNA: TGTGCCAGCAGTAGTGAAGAGTGGGGGGGCACTGAAGCTTTCTTT.

This clonotype came up many times. V and J are TRBV28 and TRBJ2-7, with D possibly matching TRBD1 (6 bases). The germline gives CDR1 MDHEN, CDR2 SYDVKM. With 3 bases removed from V and 1 base from J, the gap between germline ends came to 25 bases. The length of the CDR3 is 19 residues. Here the CDR3 reads CASSLDLVIGQQLSYEQYF. Here the CDR3 DNA reads TGTGCCAGCAGTTTGGATTTAGTAATAGGACAGCAACTTTCCTACGAGCAGTACTTC. The whole variable domain, filled in from reference TRBV28 and TRBJ2-7, reads DVKVTQSSRYLVKRTGEKVFLECVQDMDHENMFWYRQDPGLGLRLIYFSYDVKMKEKGDIPEGYSVSREKKERFSLILESASTNQTSMYLCASSLDLVIGQQLSYEQYFGPGTRLTVT.